These T cell receptor beta chains were read from a single sample in a study of T cells in Graves' hyperthyroidism and ophthalmopathy. TCRdb processed the multiplex PCR reads anew with MiXCR; each CDR3 protein has one entry. This sample has some 620,000 distinct CDR3 sequences, with 15% to 20% found just once. The material sequenced was blood. These receptors all come from a woman aged 25-40 years with Graves' hyperthyroidism. CDR3s include the opening cysteine and the closing phenylalanine or tryptophan. A D gene is named only where the DNA matches it firmly. Where a row states a size, it is once, few, many or the class of an expanded clone; other rows omit it.

D: TRBD1
size: many
V: TRBV5-1
J: TRBJ2-7
DNA: TGCGCCAGCAGCTTGGAACTTGGACAGGGAAGAAACGAGCAGTACTTC
CDR3: CASSLELGQGRNEQYF

D: -
size: once
V: TRBV12-3/TRBV12-4
J: TRBJ2-5
DNA: TGTGCCAGCAGTTTAGACAGGGGGGGGTACCAAGAGACCCAGTACTTC
CDR3: CASSLDRGGYQETQYF

D: -
size: -
V: TRBV9
J: TRBJ2-1
DNA: TGTGCCAGCAGCGTAGTTTCTAGGGTTAAGCATGAGCAGTTCTTC
CDR3: CASSVVSRVKHEQFF

D: TRBD2
size: few
V: TRBV11-3
J: TRBJ2-2
DNA: TGTGCCAGCAGCCTTAGCGGGACCTTCCTTACCGGGGAGCTGTTTTTT
CDR3: CASSLSGTFLTGELFF

D: -
size: few
V: TRBV12-3/TRBV12-4
J: TRBJ1-5
DNA: TGTGCCAGCAGTTTAGGCGGACAGAACAATCAGCCCCAGCATTTT
CDR3: CASSLGGQNNQPQHF

D: TRBD2
size: many
V: TRBV20-1
J: TRBJ2-1
DNA: TGCAGTGCTAGTCTACTAGCGGAAGATGAGCAGTTCTTC
CDR3: CSASLLAEDEQFF

D: -
size: few
V: TRBV30
J: TRBJ1-2
DNA: TGTGCCTGGAGTCCTACTATGGGCTACACCTTC
CDR3: CAWSPTMGYTF

D: TRBD1
size: -
V: TRBV5-6
J: TRBJ1-4
DNA: TGTGCCAGCAGCTTGGTTCGACAGGGGGAAGAAAAACTGTTTTTT
CDR3: CASSLVRQGEEKLFF

D: TRBD2
size: many
V: TRBV4-3
J: TRBJ2-3
DNA: TGCGCCAGCAGCCAAGAATCTAGCGGGGATACGCAGTATTTT
CDR3: CASSQESSGDTQYF

D: -
size: many
V: TRBV20-1
J: TRBJ1-2
DNA: TGCAGTGCTTCAGACCTGAACTATGGCTACACCTTC
CDR3: CSASDLNYGYTF

D: -
size: few
V: TRBV27
J: TRBJ1-2
DNA: TGTGCCAGCAGTTTTATGAGGGGGGAGGGCTACACCTTC
CDR3: CASSFMRGEGYTF

D: -
size: -
V: TRBV6-5
J: TRBJ1-1
DNA: TGTGCCAGCAGTTACTCGAACTTCAGTCCGGAAGCTTTCTTT
CDR3: CASSYSNFSPEAFF

D: TRBD1
size: -
V: TRBV7-2
J: TRBJ2-7
DNA: TGTGCCAGCAGTGAAGTAGGGACAGGGAGATCCCACGAGCAGTACTTC
CDR3: CASSEVGTGRSHEQYF

D: -
size: many
V: TRBV6-2/TRBV6-3
J: TRBJ2-7
DNA: TGTGCCAGCAGCTCACCAGGGACAAATTACGAGCAGTACTTC
CDR3: CASSSPGTNYEQYF

D: -
size: -
V: TRBV24-1
J: TRBJ2-2
DNA: TGTGCCACCAGTGATACAGCGGCGGCGGAGACCGGGGAGCTGTTTTTT
CDR3: CATSDTAAAETGELFF

D: -
size: few
V: TRBV5-1
J: TRBJ1-1
DNA: TGCGCCAGCAGAAACAGGGCAGGAATTATTAGAAACACTGAAGCTTTCTTT
CDR3: CASRNRAGIIRNTEAFF

D: TRBD2
size: -
V: TRBV2
J: TRBJ2-1
DNA: TGTGCCAGCAGTGTTAGCGGGAGAGACTACAATGAGCAGTTCTTC
CDR3: CASSVSGRDYNEQFF

D: -
size: many
V: TRBV9
J: TRBJ2-7
DNA: TGTGCCAGCAGCGCCCTGCCTTCGGGCTCCCCCTACGAGCAGTACTTC
CDR3: CASSALPSGSPYEQYF

D: TRBD2
size: many
V: TRBV20-1
J: TRBJ2-7
DNA: TGCAGTGCTGCCCCCGGGACTAGCAGCCGCTACGAGCAGTACTTC
CDR3: CSAAPGTSSRYEQYF

D: -
size: many
V: TRBV6-2/TRBV6-3
J: TRBJ2-7
DNA: TGTGCCAGCACTCGCGACCCTCCAGGAGTGTACGAGCAGTACTTC
CDR3: CASTRDPPGVYEQYF

D: TRBD1
size: -
V: TRBV20-1
J: TRBJ1-1
DNA: TGCAGTGCTAGGACAGGGGACTGGGCTGAAGCTTTCTTT
CDR3: CSARTGDWAEAFF

D: -
size: few
V: TRBV28
J: TRBJ2-2
DNA: TGTGCCAGCAGGATGGGGAACACCGGGGAGCTGTTTTTT
CDR3: CASRMGNTGELFF

D: TRBD2
size: few
V: TRBV19
J: TRBJ2-7
DNA: TGTGCCAGTAGGTTGACTAGCGGGAGCTCCTACGAGCAGTACTTC
CDR3: CASRLTSGSSYEQYF

D: TRBD1
size: few
V: TRBV7-2
J: TRBJ1-5
DNA: TGTGCCAGCAGCCCTAGACAGGGCGATTGGCCCCAGCATTTT
CDR3: CASSPRQGDWPQHF

D: TRBD1
size: -
V: TRBV5-6
J: TRBJ2-5
DNA: TGTGCCAGCAGCAAATACGAGGACAGGGATAGGGAGACCCAGTACTTC
CDR3: CASSKYEDRDRETQYF

D: TRBD1
size: many
V: TRBV28
J: TRBJ2-3
DNA: TGTGCCAGCAGTCCCGGGACAGTCACAGATACGCAGTATTTT
CDR3: CASSPGTVTDTQYF

D: -
size: many
V: TRBV2
J: TRBJ1-2
DNA: TGTGCCAGCAGTGAGCAGGGAGGAGATGGCTACACCTTC
CDR3: CASSEQGGDGYTF

D: -
size: many
V: TRBV11-2
J: TRBJ2-5
DNA: TGTGCCAGCAGCTCACAGGGTGGGGAGACCCAGTACTTC
CDR3: CASSSQGGETQYF

D: TRBD2
size: many
V: TRBV13
J: TRBJ2-7
DNA: TGTGCCAGCAGCTTGGGGACTAGCGGGAGCGGGGTGTACGAGCAGTACTTC
CDR3: CASSLGTSGSGVYEQYF

D: TRBD2
size: -
V: TRBV5-6
J: TRBJ2-2
DNA: TGTGCCAGCAGCTTGGTAATCCGGGAGGACACCGGGGAGCTGTTTTTT
CDR3: CASSLVIREDTGELFF

D: -
size: few
V: TRBV30
J: TRBJ1-5
DNA: TGTGCCTGGAGTAGTAATAGCAATCAGCCCCAGCATTTT
CDR3: CAWSSNSNQPQHF

D: -
size: many
V: TRBV11-1
J: TRBJ1-5
DNA: TGTGCCAGCAGCTTGGATGGGACACCGGGACAGCCCCAGCATTTT
CDR3: CASSLDGTPGQPQHF

D: -
size: few
V: TRBV19
J: TRBJ2-1
DNA: TGTGCCAGTAGTATTGACCACCCGGGGATCTACAATGAGCAGTTCTTC
CDR3: CASSIDHPGIYNEQFF

D: -
size: many
V: TRBV2
J: TRBJ2-7
DNA: TGTGCCAGCCAGCGATCCTCCGGAGCCTCCGAGCAGTACTTC
CDR3: CASQRSSGASEQYF

D: TRBD2
size: many
V: TRBV27
J: TRBJ2-5
DNA: TGTGCCAGCAGATATCTAGCGGGAGGGGAGAAGACCCAGTACTTC
CDR3: CASRYLAGGEKTQYF

D: TRBD2
size: -
V: TRBV19
J: TRBJ2-1
DNA: TGTGCCAGTAGTTGGGGACTAGCTTACTTCGATGAGCAGTTCTTC
CDR3: CASSWGLAYFDEQFF